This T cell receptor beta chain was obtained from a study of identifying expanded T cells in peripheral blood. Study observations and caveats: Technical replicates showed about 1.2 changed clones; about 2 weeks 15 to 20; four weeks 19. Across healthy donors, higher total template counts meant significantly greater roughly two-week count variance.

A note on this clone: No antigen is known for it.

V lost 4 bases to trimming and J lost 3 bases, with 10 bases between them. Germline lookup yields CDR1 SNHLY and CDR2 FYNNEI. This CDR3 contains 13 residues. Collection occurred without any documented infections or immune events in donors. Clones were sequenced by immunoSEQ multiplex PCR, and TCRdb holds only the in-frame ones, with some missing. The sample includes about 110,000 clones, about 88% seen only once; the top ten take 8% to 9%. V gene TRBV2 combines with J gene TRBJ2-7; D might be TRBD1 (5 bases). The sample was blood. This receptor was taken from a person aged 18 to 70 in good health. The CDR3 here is CASSAARDYEQYF. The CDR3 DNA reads TGTGCCAGCAGTGCCGCCAGGGACTACGAGCAGTACTTC.